This T cell receptor beta chain was retrieved from a study of early T cells in non-severe SARS-CoV-2 infection. Study summary: Chains were unpaired, as sequencing was done on bulk RNA from unsorted whole blood.

Whole-study findings and limits: The VDJdb matching leaned toward anti-spike CD8 responses and overlooked private and CD4 specificities.

Individual cDNA molecules carried attached unique molecular identifiers. TCRdb reprocessed the 5' RACE reads with MiXCR, giving one entry per CDR3 protein. The sample comprises around 92,000 distinct CDR3 sequences, around 10% of which are singletons, and 5.1% rests with the top ten. With respect to this clonotype: Its antigen is undetermined.

The trim removed 8 bases at V and 3 bases at J, leaving 4 bases unmatched. Germline CDR1 SNHLY, CDR2 FYNNEI. The CDR3 covers 12 residues. This chain joins TRBV2 and TRBJ2-7; 7 bases map to TRBD1. Sequenced: whole blood. This TCR was recovered from an adult who was a healthcare worker with PCR-confirmed SARS-CoV-2 infection or an uninfected control (not recorded which). The CDR3 region has the DNA TGTGCCAGCTCGGGACAGCTCTACGAGCAGTACTTC. The encoded protein is CASSGQLYEQYF.